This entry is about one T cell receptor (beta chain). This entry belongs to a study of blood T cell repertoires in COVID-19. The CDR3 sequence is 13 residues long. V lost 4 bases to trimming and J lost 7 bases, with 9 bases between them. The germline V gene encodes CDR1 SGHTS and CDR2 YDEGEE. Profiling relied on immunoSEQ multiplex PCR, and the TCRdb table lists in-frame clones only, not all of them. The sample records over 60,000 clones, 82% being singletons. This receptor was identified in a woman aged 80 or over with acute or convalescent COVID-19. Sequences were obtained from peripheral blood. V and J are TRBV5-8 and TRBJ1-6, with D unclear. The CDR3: CASSPLVNSPLHF. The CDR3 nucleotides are TGTGCCAGCAGCCCCCTCGTGAATTCACCCCTCCACTTT.